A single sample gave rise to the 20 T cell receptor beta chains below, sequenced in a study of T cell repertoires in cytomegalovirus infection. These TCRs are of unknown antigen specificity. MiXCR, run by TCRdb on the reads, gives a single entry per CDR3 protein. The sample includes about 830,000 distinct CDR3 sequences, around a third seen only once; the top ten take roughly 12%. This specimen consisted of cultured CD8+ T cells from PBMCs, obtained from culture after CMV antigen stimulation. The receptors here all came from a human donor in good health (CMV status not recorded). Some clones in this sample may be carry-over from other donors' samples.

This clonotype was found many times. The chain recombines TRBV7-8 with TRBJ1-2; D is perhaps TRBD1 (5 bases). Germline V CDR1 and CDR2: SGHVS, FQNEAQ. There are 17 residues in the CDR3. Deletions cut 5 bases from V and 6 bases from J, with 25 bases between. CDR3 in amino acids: CASSLWGLGGAGDGYTF. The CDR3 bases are TGTGCCAGCAGCCTATGGGGTCTAGGAGGGGCTGGAGATGGCTACACCTTC.

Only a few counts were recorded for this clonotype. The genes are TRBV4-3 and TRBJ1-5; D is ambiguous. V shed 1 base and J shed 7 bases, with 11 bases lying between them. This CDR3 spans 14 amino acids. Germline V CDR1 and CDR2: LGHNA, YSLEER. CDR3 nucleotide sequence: TGCGCCAGCAGCCAAGTGGAGTCCCACCAGCCCCAGCATTTT. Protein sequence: CASSQVESHQPQHF.

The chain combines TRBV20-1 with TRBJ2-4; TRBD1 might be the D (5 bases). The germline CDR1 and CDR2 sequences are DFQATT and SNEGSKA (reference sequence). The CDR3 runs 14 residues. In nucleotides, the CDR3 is TGCAGCGCCGGCCTCACAGGCCTCCAAAACATTCAGTACTTC. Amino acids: CSAGLTGLQNIQYF.

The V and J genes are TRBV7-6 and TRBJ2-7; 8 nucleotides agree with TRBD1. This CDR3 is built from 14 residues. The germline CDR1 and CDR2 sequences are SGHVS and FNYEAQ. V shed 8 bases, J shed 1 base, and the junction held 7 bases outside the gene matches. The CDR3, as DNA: TGTGCCAGCGCGGACAGGGCCGAATCCTACGAGCAGTACTTC. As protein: CASADRAESYEQYF.

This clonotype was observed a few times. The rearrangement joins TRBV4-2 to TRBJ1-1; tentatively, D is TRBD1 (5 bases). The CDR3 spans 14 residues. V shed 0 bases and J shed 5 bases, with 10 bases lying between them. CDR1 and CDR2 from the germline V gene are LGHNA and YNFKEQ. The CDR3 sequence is CASSQDGGGTEAFF. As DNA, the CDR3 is TGTGCCAGCAGCCAAGATGGGGGGGGGACTGAAGCTTTCTTT.

The DNA of the CDR3 is TGTGCCAGTAGTATTCGGGGAAAACATGAAAAACTGTTTTTT. Protein sequence: CASSIRGKHEKLFF. This chain links TRBV19 with TRBJ1-4; no clear D gene. CDR1 and CDR2 from the germline V gene are LNHDA and SQIVND (reference sequence). Trimming shortened V by 3 bases and J by 6 bases, and 11 bases separated the two germline ends. The CDR3 runs to 14 residues.

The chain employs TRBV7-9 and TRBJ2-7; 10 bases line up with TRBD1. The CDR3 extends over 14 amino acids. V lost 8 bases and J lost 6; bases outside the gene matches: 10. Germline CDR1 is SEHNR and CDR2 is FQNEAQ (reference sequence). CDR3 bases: TGTGCCAGCCGGGGGGCGGGACAGGGGTTCGAGCAGTACGTC. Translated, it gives CASRGAGQGFEQYV.

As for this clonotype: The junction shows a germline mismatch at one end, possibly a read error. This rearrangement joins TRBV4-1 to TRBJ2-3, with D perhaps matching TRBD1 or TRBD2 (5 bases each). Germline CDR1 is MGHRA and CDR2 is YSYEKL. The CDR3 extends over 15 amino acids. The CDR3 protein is CASNQEWGFTDTQYF. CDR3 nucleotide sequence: TGCGCCAGCAACCAAGAATGGGGGTTCACAGATACGCAGTATTTT.

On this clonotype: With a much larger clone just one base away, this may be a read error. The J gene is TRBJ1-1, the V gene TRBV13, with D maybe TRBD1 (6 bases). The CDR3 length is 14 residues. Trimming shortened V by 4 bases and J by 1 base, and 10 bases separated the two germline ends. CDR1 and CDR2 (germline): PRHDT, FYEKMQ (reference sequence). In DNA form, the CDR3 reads TGTGCCAGCAGCTCTGACAGGAGGAACACTGAAGCTTTCTTT. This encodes CASSSDRRNTEAFF.

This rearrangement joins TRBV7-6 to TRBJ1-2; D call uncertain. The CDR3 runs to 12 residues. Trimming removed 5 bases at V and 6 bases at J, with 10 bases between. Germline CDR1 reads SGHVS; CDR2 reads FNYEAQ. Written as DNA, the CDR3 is TGTGCCAGCAGCCCCGACGGGGATGGCTACACCTTC. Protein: CASSPDGDGYTF. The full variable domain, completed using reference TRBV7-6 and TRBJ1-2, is GAGVSQSPRYKVTKRGQDVALRCDPISGHVSLYWYRQALGQGPEFLTYFNYEAQQDKSGLPNDRFSAERPEGSISTLTIQRTEQRDSAMYRCASSPDGDGYTFGSGTRLTVV.

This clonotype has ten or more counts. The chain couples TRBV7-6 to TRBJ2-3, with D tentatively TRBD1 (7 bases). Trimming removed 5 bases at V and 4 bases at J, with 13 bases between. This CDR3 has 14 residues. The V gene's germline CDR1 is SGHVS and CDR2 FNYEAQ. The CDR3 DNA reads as TGTGCCAGCAGCCCAGGGGGGAAGCCAGATACGCAGTATTTT. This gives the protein CASSPGGKPDTQYF.

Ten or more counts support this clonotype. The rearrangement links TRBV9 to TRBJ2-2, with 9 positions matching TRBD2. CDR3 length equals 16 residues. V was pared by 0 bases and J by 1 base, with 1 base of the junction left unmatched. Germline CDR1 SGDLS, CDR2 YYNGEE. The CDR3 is CASSVERGVNTGELFF. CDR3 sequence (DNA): TGTGCCAGCAGCGTAGAGCGGGGGGTGAACACCGGGGAGCTGTTTTTT.

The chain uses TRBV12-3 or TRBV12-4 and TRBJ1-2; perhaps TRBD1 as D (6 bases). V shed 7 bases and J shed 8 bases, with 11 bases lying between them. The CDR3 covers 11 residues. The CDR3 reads CASNQGRGYTF. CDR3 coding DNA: TGTGCCAGCAATCAGGGGAGGGGCTACACCTTC.

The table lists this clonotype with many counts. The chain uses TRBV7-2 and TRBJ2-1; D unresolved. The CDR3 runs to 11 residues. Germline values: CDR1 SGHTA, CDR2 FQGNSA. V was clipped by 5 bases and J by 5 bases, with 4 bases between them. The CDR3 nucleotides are TGTGCCAGCAGCAGAGACAATGAGCAGTTCTTC. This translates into CASSRDNEQFF.

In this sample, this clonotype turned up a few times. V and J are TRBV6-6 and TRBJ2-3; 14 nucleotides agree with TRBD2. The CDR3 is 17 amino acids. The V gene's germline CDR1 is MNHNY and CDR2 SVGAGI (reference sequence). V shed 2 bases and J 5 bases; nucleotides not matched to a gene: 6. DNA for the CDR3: TGTGCCAGCAGTTACCCGACTAGCGGGGGGGCGTTAGATACGCAGTATTTT. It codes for CASSYPTSGGALDTQYF.

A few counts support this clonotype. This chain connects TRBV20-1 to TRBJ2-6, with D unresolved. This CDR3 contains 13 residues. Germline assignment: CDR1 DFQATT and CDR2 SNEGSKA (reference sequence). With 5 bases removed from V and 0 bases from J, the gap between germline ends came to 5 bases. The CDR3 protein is CSAFSSGANVLTF. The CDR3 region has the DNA TGCAGTGCTTTCAGCTCTGGGGCCAACGTCCTGACTTTC.

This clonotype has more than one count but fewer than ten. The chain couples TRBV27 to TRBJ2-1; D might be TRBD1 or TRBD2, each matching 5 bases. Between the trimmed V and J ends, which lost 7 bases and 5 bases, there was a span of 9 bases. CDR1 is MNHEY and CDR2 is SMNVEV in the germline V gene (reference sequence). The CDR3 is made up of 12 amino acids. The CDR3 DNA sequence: TGTGCCAGCAATCGAGGGGACAATGAGCAGTTCTTC. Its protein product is CASNRGDNEQFF.

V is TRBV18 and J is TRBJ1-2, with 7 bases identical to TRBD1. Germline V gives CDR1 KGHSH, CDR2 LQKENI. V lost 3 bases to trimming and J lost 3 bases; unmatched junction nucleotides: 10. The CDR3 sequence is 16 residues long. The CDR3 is CASSPKTLRGDYGYTF. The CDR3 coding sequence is TGTGCCAGCTCACCCAAAACCCTCAGGGGGGACTATGGCTACACCTTC.

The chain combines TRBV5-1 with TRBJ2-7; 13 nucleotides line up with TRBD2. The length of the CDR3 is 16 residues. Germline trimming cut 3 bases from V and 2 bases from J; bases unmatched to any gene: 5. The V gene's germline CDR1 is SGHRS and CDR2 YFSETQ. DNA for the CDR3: TGCGCCAGCAGCTGGAGACTAGCGGGGGGTACCTACGAGCAGTACTTC. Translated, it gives CASSWRLAGGTYEQYF.

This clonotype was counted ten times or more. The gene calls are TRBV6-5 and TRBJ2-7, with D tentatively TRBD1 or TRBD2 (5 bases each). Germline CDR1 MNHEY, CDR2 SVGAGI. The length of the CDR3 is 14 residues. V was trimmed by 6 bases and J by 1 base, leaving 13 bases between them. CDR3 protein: CASSRTGTSYEQYF. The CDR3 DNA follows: TGTGCCAGCAGCCGGACCGGGACGTCCTACGAGCAGTACTTC.